The TCR beta chain under discussion was sequenced for a study of cytomegalovirus exposure and HLA in healthy donors. Broader study findings: Cytomegalovirus status was reportedly diagnosed by the classifier with high sensitivity and specificity.

Trimming removed 0 bases at V and 2 bases at J, with 11 bases between. This CDR3 is built from 15 residues. Germline V gives CDR1 MGHRA, CDR2 YSYEKL. Remarks on this clone: Its antigen is not identified.

The donors were part of the validation cohort of 100 to 150 subjects. That cohort was separate from the first cohort, which comprised several hundred subjects. Only in-frame clones appear in the TCRdb table, and some are missing; sequencing was by immunoSEQ multiplex PCR. Of some 170,000 clones listed, about nine tenths are singletons. This clonotype was obtained from a woman younger than 45 in good health and CMV-seronegative. The rearrangement joins TRBV4-1 to TRBJ2-7, with a weak D call TRBD1 (5 bases). The sample comprised PBMCs. CDR3 sequence (DNA): TGCGCCAGCAGCCAAGATTCACAGGACGCCTACGAGCAGTACTTC. It specifies CASSQDSQDAYEQYF.